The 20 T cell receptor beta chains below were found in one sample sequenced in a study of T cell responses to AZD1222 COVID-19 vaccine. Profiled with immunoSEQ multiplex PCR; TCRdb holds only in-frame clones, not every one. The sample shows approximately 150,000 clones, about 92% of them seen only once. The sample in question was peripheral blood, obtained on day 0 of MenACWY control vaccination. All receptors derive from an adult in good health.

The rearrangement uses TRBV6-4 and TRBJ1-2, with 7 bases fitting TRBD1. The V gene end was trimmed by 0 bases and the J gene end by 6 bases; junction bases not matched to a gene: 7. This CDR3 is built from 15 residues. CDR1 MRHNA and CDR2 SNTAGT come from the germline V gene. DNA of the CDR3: TGTGCCAGCAGTGACTCGCATGTGACAGGGAATGGCTACACCTTC. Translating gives CASSDSHVTGNGYTF.

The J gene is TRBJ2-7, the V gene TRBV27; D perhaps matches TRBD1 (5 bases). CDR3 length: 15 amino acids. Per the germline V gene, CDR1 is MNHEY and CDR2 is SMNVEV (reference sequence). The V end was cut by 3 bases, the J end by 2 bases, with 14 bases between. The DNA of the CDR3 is TGTGCCAGCAGTTTTTCCAACAGGCTCGCCTACGAGCAGTACTTC. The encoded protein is CASSFSNRLAYEQYF.

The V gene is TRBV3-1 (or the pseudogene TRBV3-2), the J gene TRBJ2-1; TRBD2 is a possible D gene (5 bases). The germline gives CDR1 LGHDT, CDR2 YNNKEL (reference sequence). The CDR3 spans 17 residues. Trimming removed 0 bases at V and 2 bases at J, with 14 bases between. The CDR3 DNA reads TGTGCCAGCAGCCAAGATCTCACACTAGTGACCTACAATGAGCAGTTCTTC. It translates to CASSQDLTLVTYNEQFF.

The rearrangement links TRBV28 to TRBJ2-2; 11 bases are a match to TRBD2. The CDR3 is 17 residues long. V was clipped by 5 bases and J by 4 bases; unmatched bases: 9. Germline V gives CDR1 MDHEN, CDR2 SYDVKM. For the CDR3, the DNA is TGTGCCAGCAGTCCCCTACTACTAGCGGGGGCCACCGGGGAGCTGTTTTTT. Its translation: CASSPLLLAGATGELFF.

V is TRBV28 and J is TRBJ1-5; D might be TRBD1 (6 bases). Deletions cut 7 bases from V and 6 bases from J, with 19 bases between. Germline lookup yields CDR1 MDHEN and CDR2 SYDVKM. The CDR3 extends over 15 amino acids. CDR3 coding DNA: TGTGCCAGCACACCACATCGCGGACAGCCTCAGCCCCAGCATTTT. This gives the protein CASTPHRGQPQPQHF. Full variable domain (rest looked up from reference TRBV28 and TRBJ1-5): DVKVTQSSRYLVKRTGEKVFLECVQDMDHENMFWYRQDPGLGLRLIYFSYDVKMKEKGDIPEGYSVSREKKERFSLILESASTNQTSMYLCASTPHRGQPQPQHFGDGTRLSIL.

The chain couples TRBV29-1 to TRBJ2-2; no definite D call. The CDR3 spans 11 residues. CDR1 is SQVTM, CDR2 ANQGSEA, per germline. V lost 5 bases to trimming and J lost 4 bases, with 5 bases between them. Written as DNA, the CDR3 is TGCAGCGTTTTCAGCACCGGGGAGCTGTTTTTT. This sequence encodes CSVFSTGELFF.

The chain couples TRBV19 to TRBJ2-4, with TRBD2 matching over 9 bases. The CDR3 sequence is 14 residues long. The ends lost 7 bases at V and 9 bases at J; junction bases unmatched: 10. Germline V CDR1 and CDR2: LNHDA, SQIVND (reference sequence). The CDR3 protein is CASTMRAGGSIQYF. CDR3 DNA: TGTGCCAGTACAATGAGGGCGGGAGGGAGCATTCAGTACTTC.

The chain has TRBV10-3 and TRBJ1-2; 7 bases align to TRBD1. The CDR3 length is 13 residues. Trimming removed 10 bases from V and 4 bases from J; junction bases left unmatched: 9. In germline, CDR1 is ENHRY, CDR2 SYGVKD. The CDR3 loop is CATLQGTAYGYTF. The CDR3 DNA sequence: TGTGCCACTCTACAGGGGACGGCCTATGGCTACACCTTC.

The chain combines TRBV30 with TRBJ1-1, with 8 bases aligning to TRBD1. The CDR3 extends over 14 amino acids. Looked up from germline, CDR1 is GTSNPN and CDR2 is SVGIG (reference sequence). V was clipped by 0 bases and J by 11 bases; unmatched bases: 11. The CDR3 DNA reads TGTGCCTGGAGTGTAGGGGGGACAGGCCCGTCGGCTTTCTTT. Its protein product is CAWSVGGTGPSAFF. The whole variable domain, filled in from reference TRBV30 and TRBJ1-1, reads SQTIHQWPATLVQPVGSPLSLECTVEGTSNPNLYWYRQAAGRGLQLLFYSVGIGQISSEVPQNLSASRPQDRQFILSSKKLLLSDSGFYLCAWSVGGTGPSAFFGQGTRLTVV.

In nucleotides, the CDR3 is TGTGCCTTTAACCGCCGGGGATACACAGATACGCAGTATTTT. It codes for CAFNRRGYTDTQYF. This chain links TRBV30 with TRBJ2-3; D is perhaps TRBD2 (5 bases). Trimming cost V 7 bases and J 2 bases, with 16 bases left between them. The CDR3 runs 14 residues. Germline CDR1 is GTSNPN and CDR2 is SVGIG (reference sequence).

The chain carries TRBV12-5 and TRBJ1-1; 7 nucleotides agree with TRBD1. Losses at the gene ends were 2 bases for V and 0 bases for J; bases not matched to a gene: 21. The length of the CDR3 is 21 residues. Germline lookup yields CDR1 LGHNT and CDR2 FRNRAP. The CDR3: CASGLTRQGGLRGGLNTEAFF. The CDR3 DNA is TGTGCTAGTGGTTTGACCCGACAGGGTGGGTTGAGGGGGGGGTTGAACACTGAAGCTTTCTTT.

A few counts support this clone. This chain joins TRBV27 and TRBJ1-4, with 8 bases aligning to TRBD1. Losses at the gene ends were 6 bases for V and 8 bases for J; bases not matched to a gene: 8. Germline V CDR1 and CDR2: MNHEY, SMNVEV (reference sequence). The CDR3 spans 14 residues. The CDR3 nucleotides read TGTGCCAGCAGCCCCAGGGGGCGAAGGGAAAAACTGTTTTTT. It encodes CASSPRGRREKLFF.

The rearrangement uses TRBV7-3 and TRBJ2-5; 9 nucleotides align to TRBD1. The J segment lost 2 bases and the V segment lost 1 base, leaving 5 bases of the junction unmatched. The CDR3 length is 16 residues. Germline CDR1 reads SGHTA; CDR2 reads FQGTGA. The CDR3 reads CASSLSPGQGQETQYF. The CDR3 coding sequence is TGTGCCAGCAGCTTAAGCCCGGGACAGGGTCAAGAGACCCAGTACTTC.

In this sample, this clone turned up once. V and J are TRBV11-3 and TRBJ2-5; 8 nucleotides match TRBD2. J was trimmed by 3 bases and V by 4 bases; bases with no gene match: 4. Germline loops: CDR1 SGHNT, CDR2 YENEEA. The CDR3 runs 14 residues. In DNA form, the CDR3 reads TGTGCCAGCAGCTACGGGACTAGTGAAGAGACCCAGTACTTC. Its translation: CASSYGTSEETQYF.

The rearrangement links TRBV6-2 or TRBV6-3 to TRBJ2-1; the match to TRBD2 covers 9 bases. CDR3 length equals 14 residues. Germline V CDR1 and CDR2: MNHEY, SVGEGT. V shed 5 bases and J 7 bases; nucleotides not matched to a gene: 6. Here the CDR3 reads CASSLVAGVNEQFF. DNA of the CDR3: TGTGCCAGCAGTCTCGTAGCGGGAGTAAATGAGCAGTTCTTC.

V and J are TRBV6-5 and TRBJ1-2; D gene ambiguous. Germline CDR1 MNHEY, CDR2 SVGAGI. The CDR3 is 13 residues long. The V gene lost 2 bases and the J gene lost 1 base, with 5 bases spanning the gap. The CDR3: CASSYESNYGYTF. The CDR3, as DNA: TGTGCCAGCAGTTACGAGAGTAACTATGGCTACACCTTC.

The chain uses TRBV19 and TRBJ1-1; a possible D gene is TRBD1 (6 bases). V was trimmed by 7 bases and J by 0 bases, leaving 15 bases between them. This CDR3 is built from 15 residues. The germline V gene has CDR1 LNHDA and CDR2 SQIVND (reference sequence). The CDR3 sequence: CASTTGGYMNTEAFF. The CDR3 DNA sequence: TGTGCCAGTACCACGGGGGGCTACATGAACACTGAAGCTTTCTTT.

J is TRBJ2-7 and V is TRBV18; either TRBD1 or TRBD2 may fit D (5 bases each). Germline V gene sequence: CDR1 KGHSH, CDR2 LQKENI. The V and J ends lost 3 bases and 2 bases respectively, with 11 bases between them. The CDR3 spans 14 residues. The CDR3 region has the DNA TGTGCCAGCTCACCTCCGGGACCCACCTACGAGCAGTACTTC. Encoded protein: CASSPPGPTYEQYF.

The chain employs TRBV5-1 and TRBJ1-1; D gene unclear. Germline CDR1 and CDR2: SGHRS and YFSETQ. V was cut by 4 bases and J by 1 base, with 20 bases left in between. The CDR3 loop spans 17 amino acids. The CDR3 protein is CASSAPIDGLKNTEAFF. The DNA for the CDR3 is TGCGCCAGCAGCGCCCCTATCGACGGGCTCAAGAACACTGAAGCTTTCTTT. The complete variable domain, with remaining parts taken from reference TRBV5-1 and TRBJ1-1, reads KAGVTQTPRYLIKTRGQQVTLSCSPISGHRSVSWYQQTPGQGLQFLFEYFSETQRNKGNFPGRFSGRQFSNSRSEMNVSTLELGDSALYLCASSAPIDGLKNTEAFFGQGTRLTVV.

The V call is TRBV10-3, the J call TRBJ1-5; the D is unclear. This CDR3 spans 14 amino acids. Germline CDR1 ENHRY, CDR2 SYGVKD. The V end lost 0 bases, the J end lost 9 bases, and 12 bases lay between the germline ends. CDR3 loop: CAISESSGYGPQHF. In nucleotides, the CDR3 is TGTGCCATCAGTGAGTCGTCGGGATACGGGCCCCAGCATTTT.